Listed below are T cell receptor beta chains from one sample, sequenced in a study of cytomegalovirus exposure and HLA in healthy donors. Sequenced by immunoSEQ multiplex PCR; TCRdb stores in-frame clones only, minus some. The sample lists about 180,000 clones; about four fifths were seen once. Sequenced material: PBMCs. These TCRs come from a man younger than 40 in good health and CMV-seronegative. Both conserved end residues are part of each CDR3. The order of the fields is J gene, D gene, clone size, V gene, CDR3 DNA, CDR3 protein. The D gene is left open where the match is weak. Size is stated for part of the rows, as once, few or many counts, or as a class when the clone is expanded.

>TRBJ2-1|TRBD2|NA|TRBV10-3
TGTGCCATCTCCCCCCAAGTTAGGGGACTAGCGGGAGCTGAGCAGTTCTTC
CAISPQVRGLAGAEQFF
>TRBJ2-7|TRBD2|NA|TRBV19
TGTGCCAGCTCCTGGGGGGGCTACGAGCAGTACTTC
CASSWGGYEQYF
>TRBJ2-3|NA|few|TRBV7-6
TGTGCCAGCAGCTTACTCCCCCCTTTGACTCAAGATACGCAGTATTTT
CASSLLPPLTQDTQYF
>TRBJ2-5|NA|NA|TRBV4-3
TGCGCCAGCAGCCAAGATACTAATCAAGAGACCCAGTACTTC
CASSQDTNQETQYF
>TRBJ2-1|TRBD2|NA|TRBV10-1
TGCGCCAGCAGTGAGGGGACTAGCGGGGGGGGGAATGAGCAGTTCTTC
CASSEGTSGGGNEQFF
>TRBJ1-3|NA|NA|TRBV5-4
TGTGCCAGCAGCCACGCGGGGGGAAACACCATATATTTT
CASSHAGGNTIYF
>TRBJ2-1|NA|NA|TRBV4-1
TGCGCCAGCAGCCAAGAATGGTTGTCAGGGCCCTACAATGAGCAGTTCTTC
CASSQEWLSGPYNEQFF
>TRBJ2-1|NA|once|TRBV11-3
TGTGCCAGCAGCTTAGGGGGCGGCGGGGTCAATGAGCAGTTCTTC
CASSLGGGGVNEQFF
>TRBJ2-1|NA|NA|TRBV5-6
TGTGCCAGCAGCCTCGATCCAACTTGGCAGTTCTTC
CASSLDPTWQFF
>TRBJ1-4|NA|NA|TRBV28
TGTGCCAGCGGACATCCCCCAACTAATGAAAAACTGTTTTTT
CASGHPPTNEKLFF
>TRBJ1-5|TRBD1|NA|TRBV19
TGTGCCAGTACCGACAGGGGGCTTCAGCCCCAGCATTTT
CASTDRGLQPQHF
>TRBJ1-2|TRBD1|NA|TRBV11-2
TGTGCCAGCAGAACGACAGGGGTTAACTATGGCTACACCTTC
CASRTTGVNYGYTF
>TRBJ2-5|TRBD1|NA|TRBV14
TGTGCCAGCAGCCAAAGGGGACAGGCCTATCAAGAGACCCAGTACTTC
CASSQRGQAYQETQYF
>TRBJ1-1|NA|NA|TRBV4-1
TGCGCCAGCAGCAACAGGGTTGGAAATGAAGCTTTCTTT
CASSNRVGNEAFF
>TRBJ2-5|NA|few|TRBV29-1
TGCAGCGTTGAAGATCGGCGGGAAGGAGAGACCCAGTACTTC
CSVEDRREGETQYF
>TRBJ2-5|NA|NA|TRBV9
TGTGCCAGCAGCGAAATCGGGAGTCGCAAAGAGACCCAGTACTTC
CASSEIGSRKETQYF
>TRBJ1-1|NA|NA|TRBV5-1
TGCGCCAGCAGCCTCCTGCAGGGGCCGAACACTGAAGCTTTCTTT
CASSLLQGPNTEAFF
>TRBJ2-1|TRBD2|once|TRBV2
TGTGCCAGCGGGGGGGTCCTCTACAATGAGCAGTTCTTC
CASGGVLYNEQFF
>TRBJ2-1|TRBD2|NA|TRBV7-3
TGTGCCAGCAGCTTGCTAGCGGGATTTTACAATGAGCAGTTCTTC
CASSLLAGFYNEQFF
>TRBJ2-2|TRBD2|NA|TRBV7-9
TGTGCCAGCAGCCATGAAAGCGGGAGGGCCGGGGAGCTGTTTTTT
CASSHESGRAGELFF
>TRBJ2-7|NA|NA|TRBV4-1
TGCGCCAGCAGCCAAGATGAGGGGGAGAACGGCGTCACCTACGAGCAGTACTTC
CASSQDEGENGVTYEQYF
>TRBJ2-3|TRBD1|NA|TRBV5-1
TGCGCCAGCAGCTATAGACAGGGGCAAGATACGCAGTATTTT
CASSYRQGQDTQYF
>TRBJ2-1|TRBD2|NA|TRBV4-2
TGTGCCAGCAGCCGGACTAGCGCTAATGAGCAGTTCTTC
CASSRTSANEQFF
>TRBJ1-1|NA|NA|TRBV6-1
TGTGCCAGCAGTGTAGGGGGGGCCAGGAACACTGAAGCTTTCTTT
CASSVGGARNTEAFF
>TRBJ2-7|TRBD1|NA|TRBV5-4
TGTGCCAGCAGCTACCGGGACAGGGACTACGAGCAGTACTTC
CASSYRDRDYEQYF
>TRBJ1-1|NA|once|TRBV30
TGTGCCTGGAGCCAGATGAACACTGAAGCTTTCTTT
CAWSQMNTEAFF
>TRBJ2-3|NA|NA|TRBV2
TGTGCCGGAAAGGAGATCACAGATACGCAGTATTTT
CAGKEITDTQYF
>TRBJ2-1|TRBD2|NA|TRBV6-5
TGTGCCAGCAGCCCACTAGCGGGGGGGCGGAATGAGCAGTTCTTC
CASSPLAGGRNEQFF
>TRBJ2-7|NA|NA|TRBV5-6
TGTGCCAGCAGCTGGCAGGGAGGCTACGAGCAGTACTTC
CASSWQGGYEQYF
>TRBJ2-5|TRBD2|NA|TRBV27
TGTGCCAGCAGGCCCCGGAAGTCAGGAGGGCTAGCGGCGAAAGAGACCCAGTACTTC
CASRPRKSGGLAAKETQYF
>TRBJ2-3|NA|NA|TRBV4-3
TGCGCCAGCAGCCAAGAGTTGTTCAGGGCACAAACCCGCGGAGATACGCAGTATTTT
CASSQELFRAQTRGDTQYF
>TRBJ2-7|TRBD1|few|TRBV5-1
TGCGCCAGCAGCCTCGAGACAGGGGTAAGCTCCTACGAGCAGTACTTC
CASSLETGVSSYEQYF